This TCR beta chain was sequenced for a study of T-cell memory formation after mild COVID-19. Study-level background: In these data, TCR clusters were largely donor specific. Study-level points and caveats: Pre-infection memory harbored some responding clones, suggesting cross-reactive memory joined. Day 15 to 85 contractors were CD4/CD8 balanced; later expanders leaned CD4+. Whether day 37 second-wave clones are SARS-CoV-2-specific was not confirmed.

The table lists this clonotype with a few counts. Its antigen is unidentified. TCRdb re-called the 5' RACE reads with MiXCR, one entry per CDR3 protein. This sample yields about 90,000 distinct CDR3 sequences, of which around 16% are seen a single time; approximately 39% belongs to the top ten. The source material was PBMCs or a T cell subset sorted from them (not recorded which). The clonotype was recovered from a man between 18 and 29 years old who had mild COVID-19 (a few samples of this study predate the infection). Cell type and time point are not known.

This chain's CDR3 is CASSFRDRANTGELFF. The CDR3 DNA follows: TGTGCCAGCAGTTTTCGGGACAGGGCGAACACCGGGGAGCTGTTTTTT. This rearrangement joins TRBV27 to TRBJ2-2; 9 bases line up with TRBD1. The J segment lost 0 bases and the V segment lost 3 bases, leaving 2 bases of the junction unmatched. This CDR3 has 16 residues. Germline-derived CDR1 and CDR2 are MNHEY and SMNVEV (reference sequence).